This T cell receptor beta chain was sequenced in a study of shared clonotypes between healthy human individuals. Study context: Ranging from 18 to 49 in age, donors were two women and a few men.

Clones were read by immunoSEQ multiplex PCR, and TCRdb kept only the in-frame ones, dropping some. There are 2 million to 2.5 million clones in the sample; 85% to 95% occur only once, and more than 0.35% lies in the top ten. Regarding the study as a whole: A handful of donors showed sharing of 4.5% to 6% of naive CD4 clonotypes. Collection of samples was limited to blood; tissue repertoires likely differ.

Trimming took 5 bases from V and 2 from J, leaving 17 bases between them. Germline values: CDR1 SGHVS, CDR2 FNYEAQ. The CDR3 covers 16 residues. Regarding this clone: Its antigen is currently unknown.

The material sequenced was naive CD4+ T cells from PBMCs. Specified subset: CD45RA+ positively selected. The source is a man aged 18 to 30 in good health. Some clones in this sample may be carry-over from other donors' samples. The V call is TRBV7-6, the J call TRBJ2-3; possible D gene TRBD2, 5 bases. In DNA form, the CDR3 reads TGTGCCAGCAGCACCCGGGGTGGGCTTTACACAGATACGCAGTATTTT. Amino acids: CASSTRGGLYTDTQYF.